This entry concerns a single T cell receptor (beta chain). Its specificity is unknown. Every TCR beta cDNA library bore unique molecular identifiers. TCRdb called the PCR reads again in MiXCR, with one record for every CDR3 protein. The table includes roughly 400,000 distinct CDR3 sequences, approximately 42% detected once. The data derive from a study of post-analysis software for immune sequencing data. Study-level findings and limits: Normalized Chao1 diversity was significantly reduced in patients versus controls. In patients, TRBV5-6, TRBV5-1 and TRBV20-1 belonged to five TRBV segments found more frequently than in controls.

J gave up 5 bases and V 5 bases, and 13 bases lay outside the gene matches. The CDR3 length is 15 residues. Germline lookup yields CDR1 DFQATT and CDR2 SNEGSKA (reference sequence). The sequenced material came from blood. The chain is built from TRBV20-1 and TRBJ2-5, with 8 bases aligning to TRBD2. This receptor was taken from a girl aged 2-9 years with multiple sclerosis. The CDR3 sequence: CSASSLRGGMETQYF. In DNA form, the CDR3 reads TGCAGTGCTTCCTCCCTCCGGGGGGGCATGGAGACCCAGTACTTC.